In its sample, the clone carrying this TCR beta chain was seen many times. The sample is drawn from a study of glioma-infiltrating T cells. TCR alpha and beta CDR3 regions were amplified from RNA using iRepertoire nested multiplex PCR. TCRdb reprocessed the multiplex PCR reads with MiXCR, giving one entry per CDR3 protein. Altogether 150,000 to 200,000 distinct CDR3 sequences are present, approximately 30% being singletons, with the ten largest covering around 21%. Germline V gene lookup returns CDR1 SGHTA and CDR2 FQGNSA. Deletions cut 2 bases from V and 0 bases from J, with 11 bases between. The CDR3 totals 16 residues.

The TCR was taken from a human donor with low-grade glioma or glioblastoma, undergoing nonglioma brain surgery, or in good health (not recorded which). V and J are TRBV7-2 and TRBJ1-3, with D possibly being TRBD1 (5 bases). Material: glioma tissue, nonneoplastic brain tissue, or PBMCs (not recorded which). The CDR3 coding sequence is TGTGCCAGCAGCTTATTCGGCCAGGGCTCTGGAAACACCATATATTTT. As protein: CASSLFGQGSGNTIYF.